This T cell receptor (beta chain) was recorded in a study of read filtering for tumor transcriptome and immune sequencing. Study-level findings and limits: Even smaller IR-seq throughput identified most shared clonotypes.

The library was built from about 400 ng RNA with molecular barcoded adaptors for alpha/delta and beta/gamma chains. TCRdb independently ran MiXCR on the reads; one entry per CDR3 protein. The sample includes some 22,000 distinct CDR3 sequences, approximately 14% seen only once; the top ten take under 75%. This clonotype showed up many times. Its antigen is currently unknown. The receptor was isolated from a donor at least 40 years old with multiple myeloma. The source material was a population of CD138-negative cells sorted from bone marrow.

The CDR3 loop reads CSERTGPNEQFF. The DNA of the CDR3 is TGCAGCGAACGGACAGGGCCCAATGAGCAGTTCTTC. This chain links TRBV29-1 with TRBJ2-1; the match to TRBD1 covers 8 bases. This CDR3 contains 12 residues. V dropped 7 bases and J dropped 6; count of bases not matched to a gene: 5. Germline CDR1 and CDR2: SQVTM and ANQGSEA.